One and the same sample provided the 18 T cell receptor beta chains below, sequenced in a study of blood T cell repertoires in COVID-19. Profiling relied on immunoSEQ multiplex PCR, and the TCRdb table lists in-frame clones only, not all of them. The table has 350,000 to 400,000 clones, more than 75% seen once. Sequencing was done on a sample of PBMCs or T cells enriched from blood (not recorded which). Every receptor here comes from a woman in her twenties or thirties who had recovered from COVID-19.

This chain links TRBV10-1 with TRBJ2-2, with D possibly TRBD2 on 5 matching bases. Trimming took 2 bases from V and 5 from J, leaving 12 bases between them. The CDR3 totals 15 residues. Per the germline V gene, CDR1 is WNHNN and CDR2 is SYGVQD (reference sequence). CDR3 loop: CASSETRAGTGELFF. DNA for the CDR3: TGCGCCAGCAGTGAGACGCGGGCAGGTACCGGGGAGCTGTTTTTT.

This chain uses TRBV28 with TRBJ2-3; D is possibly TRBD2 (6 bases). Looked up from germline, CDR1 is MDHEN and CDR2 is SYDVKM. The length of the CDR3 is 15 residues. Trimming shortened V by 6 bases and J by 2 bases, and 15 bases separated the two germline ends. The CDR3 loop is CASRLLGGDTDTQYF. Written as DNA, the CDR3 is TGTGCCAGCAGGCTCCTTGGCGGGGACACAGATACGCAGTATTTT.

This chain connects TRBV25-1 to TRBJ1-2, with TRBD1 as a possible D gene (5 bases). The CDR3 sequence is 13 residues long. Germline CDR1 reads MGHDK; CDR2 reads SYGVNS. V shed 6 bases and J shed 6 bases, with 14 bases lying between them. The CDR3 bases are TGTGCCAGCAGCGAGGGACGGGGGGATGGCTACACCTTC. Translation: CASSEGRGDGYTF.

The chain joins TRBV5-4 to TRBJ2-5; 13 positions match TRBD2. V shed 0 bases and J 5 bases; nucleotides not matched to a gene: 4. Germline CDR1 is SGHNT and CDR2 is YYREEE (reference sequence). The length of the CDR3 is 16 residues. CDR3 bases: TGTGCCAGCAGCTTGGGGACTAGCGGGAGTAAGGAGACCCAGTACTTC. This encodes CASSLGTSGSKETQYF.

This clone showed up just a few times. The chain uses TRBV19 and TRBJ1-5, with 7 bases aligning to TRBD1. The CDR3 length is 13 residues. V gave up 8 bases and J gave up 4 bases; unmatched junction bases: 5. Germline-derived CDR1 and CDR2 are LNHDA and SQIVND (reference sequence). The CDR3: CASAGTVNQPQHF. CDR3 bases: TGTGCCAGTGCCGGGACAGTTAATCAGCCCCAGCATTTT.

V is TRBV5-1 and J is TRBJ1-1; TRBD1 might be the D (6 bases). The CDR3 totals 15 residues. Germline values: CDR1 SGHRS, CDR2 YFSETQ. V lost 1 base to trimming and J lost 4 bases, with 14 bases between them. The CDR3 protein is CASSLQGTTGTEAFF. CDR3 nucleotides: TGCGCCAGCAGCTTGCAAGGGACAACGGGCACTGAAGCTTTCTTT.

V is TRBV6-1 and J is TRBJ1-3, with D perhaps TRBD1 (5 bases). The V end lost 0 bases, the J end lost 8 bases, and 8 bases lay between the germline ends. Germline V gene sequence: CDR1 MNHNS, CDR2 SASEGT. The CDR3 is made up of 13 amino acids. This chain's CDR3 is CASSEASGDTIYF. The DNA for the CDR3 is TGTGCCAGCAGTGAAGCGTCGGGGGACACCATATATTTT.

The chain's CDR3 is CASSSAGHTDTQYF. Written as DNA, the CDR3 is TGTGCCAGCAGTTCGGCAGGGCACACAGATACGCAGTATTTT. The chain links TRBV27 to TRBJ2-3; D is perhaps TRBD1 (5 bases). Germline assignment: CDR1 MNHEY and CDR2 SMNVEV (reference sequence). V lost 4 bases and J lost 2, with 10 bases in between. CDR3 size: 14 residues.

This chain links TRBV27 with TRBJ2-7; maybe TRBD2 (6 bases). CDR3 length: 15 amino acids. V was shortened by 5 bases and J by 0 bases, with 14 bases between the two germline ends. In germline, CDR1 is MNHEY, CDR2 SMNVEV (reference sequence). CDR3 region: CASSPRAGPSYEQYF. The CDR3 nucleotides read TGTGCCAGCAGTCCCAGGGCGGGGCCCTCCTACGAGCAGTACTTC.

The V and J genes are TRBV29-1 and TRBJ1-5; weak D call: TRBD1 (6 bases). From germline, CDR1 is SQVTM and CDR2 ANQGSEA. The CDR3 sequence is 12 residues long. Trimming took off 7 bases at V and 2 bases at J, with 9 bases between the two ends. DNA for the CDR3: TGCAGCGCCCGACAGGGCAATCAGCCCCAGCATTTT. Translating it yields CSARQGNQPQHF.

This clone turned up a few times. V is TRBV29-1 and J is TRBJ1-2; 7 positions match TRBD1. Trimming removed 7 bases from V and 0 bases from J; junction bases left unmatched: 5. The CDR3 has 13 residues. CDR1 and CDR2 from the germline V gene are SQVTM and ANQGSEA. CDR3 region: CSGGGQTNYGYTF. In DNA, the CDR3 is TGCAGCGGGGGGGGACAGACTAACTATGGCTACACCTTC.

This sequence joins TRBV6-1 and TRBJ1-2; TRBD1 matches 9 bases. The CDR3 loop spans 15 amino acids. Germline V lookup: CDR1 MNHNS, CDR2 SASEGT. J lost 3 bases, V lost 3 bases, and 5 bases had no gene match. CDR3 sequence: CASSELGDRDYGYTF. For the CDR3, the DNA is TGTGCCAGCAGTGAGTTAGGGGACAGGGACTATGGCTACACCTTC.

Comment on this clone: The same CDR3 is also encoded by other DNA sequences in this sample. The CDR3 DNA sequence: TGTGCCAGCAGCCAAGGGACAGGGGACTCACCCCTCCACTTT. This encodes CASSQGTGDSPLHF. The chain links TRBV3-1 (or the pseudogene TRBV3-2) to TRBJ1-6; 9 nucleotides match TRBD1. CDR3 length: 14 residues. CDR1 and CDR2 from the germline V gene are LGHDT and YNNKEL (reference sequence). V was pared by 1 base and J by 10 bases, with 2 bases of the junction left unmatched.

This clone was detected only a few times. The chain has TRBV19 and TRBJ1-2; unclear D gene. Trimming left V 3 bases short and J 0 bases short, with 14 bases between. The CDR3 sequence is 16 residues long. Per germline, CDR1 LNHDA and CDR2 SQIVND (reference sequence). CDR3 nucleotides: TGTGCCAGTAGTATCCCCTACGACGGAGCTAACTATGGCTACACCTTC. Translating it yields CASSIPYDGANYGYTF.

The chain combines TRBV9 with TRBJ2-2; a possible D gene is TRBD2 (5 bases). Looked up from germline, CDR1 is SGDLS and CDR2 is YYNGEE. CDR3 length: 16 residues. Between the trimmed V and J ends, which lost 0 bases and 4 bases, there was a span of 13 bases. The chain's CDR3 is CASSVGGVGSTGELFF. CDR3 nucleotide sequence: TGTGCCAGCAGCGTAGGTGGGGTAGGGAGCACCGGGGAGCTGTTTTTT.

V is TRBV9 and J is TRBJ1-1; D is unresolved. The CDR3 sequence is 13 residues long. Germline CDR1 SGDLS, CDR2 YYNGEE. Trimming stripped 4 bases from V and 1 base from J, with 8 bases between. Here the CDR3 DNA reads TGTGCCAGCAGCCCCCGACAGAACACTGAAGCTTTCTTT. Translated: CASSPRQNTEAFF.

J is TRBJ2-7 and V is TRBV18; TRBD1 agrees at 8 bases. V lost 3 bases to trimming and J lost 6 bases; unmatched junction nucleotides: 7. The CDR3 sequence is 14 residues long. Germline V gene data show CDR1 as KGHSH and CDR2 as LQKENI. CDR3 nucleotide sequence: TGTGCCAGCTCACCGATGACAGGGGAGCCCGAGCAGTACTTC. Translating gives CASSPMTGEPEQYF.

This clone has a single count. The chain joins TRBV7-2 to TRBJ2-7, with TRBD2 matching 9 bases. J was trimmed by 4 bases and V by 2 bases; bases with no gene match: 9. The germline CDR1 and CDR2 sequences are SGHTA and FQGNSA. This CDR3 comprises 16 residues. CDR3 DNA: TGTGCCAGCAGCTTATACTTCGCGGGAGGGGAGTACGAGCAGTACTTC. It specifies CASSLYFAGGEYEQYF.